This TCR beta chain comes out of a study of PD-L1 blockade in urothelial cancer. The V and J ends lost 4 bases and 1 base, in that order; junction bases with no gene match: 5. Germline values: CDR1 SGHRS, CDR2 YFSETQ. The CDR3 is made up of 15 amino acids. Sequencing used immunoSEQ multiplex PCR; TCRdb keeps in-frame clones, though not all of them. The data show 70,000 or so clones, 70% to 90% seen once. The source material was PBMCs, sampled around atezolizumab (anti-PD-L1) treatment. This receptor was obtained from a man aged 60-69 years with urothelial cancer. The V gene is TRBV5-1, the J gene TRBJ2-3; 8 positions match TRBD2. CDR3 loop: CASSRPGLGTDTQYF. CDR3 nucleotide sequence: TGCGCCAGCAGCCGCCCGGGACTAGGCACAGATACGCAGTATTTT.